The sequence of this T cell receptor beta chain was determined in a study of T cells in women clearing cervical HPV infection. The table came from immunoSEQ multiplex PCR; TCRdb's copy has only in-frame clones and leaves some out. The sample data list about 36,000 clones. Study outcomes and limitations: Controls had more TRBV6-7 (0.16%) than cases (about 0.11%).

This CDR3 contains 16 residues. V lost 0 bases and J lost 4, with 15 bases in between. In germline, CDR1 is SGHTA, CDR2 FQGTGA. As to this clone: What it recognizes is unknown. The CDR3 end falls 3 residues outside the read, so it is completed with the germline J gene.

The receptor was isolated from a woman aged 18-70 years with a cervical HPV16 infection that either progressed to CIN3+ or cleared (not recorded which). The chain joins TRBV7-3 to TRBJ1-1; D may be TRBD1 (5 bases). The material sequenced was blood buffy coat. The CDR3 is CASSLTPVQGATEAFF. Partial CDR3 DNA: TGTGCCAGCAGCTTAACGCCGGTCCAGGGTGCCACTGAA.